The rows below give T cell receptor beta chains drawn from one sample of a study of shared clonotypes between healthy human individuals. Assay: immunoSEQ multiplex PCR; the TCRdb copy retains only in-frame clones and omits some. The sample gives some 530,000 clones, about 72% of which show up once; 12% is in the top ten. Sequencing used PBMCs. The receptors were sampled from a woman in her thirties or forties in good health. Some clones in this sample may be carry-over from other donors' samples. CDR3s include the opening cysteine and the closing phenylalanine or tryptophan.

j_gene	v_gene	CDR3aa
.	TRBV5-6	CASSLGAGVTYEQYF
TRBJ2-3	TRBV18	CASSSLEQESDTQYF
TRBJ2-1	TRBV29-1	CSVGPAGGGNEQFF
TRBJ2-1	TRBV28	CASSPSYVNEQFF
TRBJ2-1	TRBV19	CASSIHNEQFF
TRBJ2-1	TRBV7-2	CASSPGSGLVPDEQFF
TRBJ2-7	TRBV27	CASRPWAASLRDSYEQYF
TRBJ2-2	TRBV28	CASLWSGTTGGELFF
TRBJ2-7	TRBV7-6	CASSLVPSTGGDLIYEQYF
TRBJ2-2	TRBV28	CASRQTGFTGELFF
TRBJ2-5	TRBV2	CASSRLAGAPGETQYF
TRBJ2-2	TRBV25-1	CASSYDFSLLREHRGAVF
TRBJ2-7	TRBV5-4	CASSLGLASSYEQYF
TRBJ2-3	TRBV5-1	CASSLAVFDSTDTQYF
TRBJ2-1	TRBV6-4	CASSDPSARTSGPRSYNEQFF
TRBJ2-5	TRBV28	CASSLLDRDSETQYF
TRBJ1-5	TRBV2	CARGQGNQPQHF
TRBJ1-3	TRBV4-1	CASSLGPWTGNTIYF
TRBJ2-1	TRBV5-1	CASSLRGRKFF
TRBJ2-3	TRBV5-1	CASSRDPASTDTQYF
TRBJ1-1	TRBV19	CASTRENIAEAFF
TRBJ2-2	TRBV5-1	CASSPGTSGTMNTGELFF
TRBJ2-1	TRBV5-1	CASSFGDRALNEQFF
.	TRBV5-6	CASSTRLPTYEQYF
TRBJ2-1	TRBV5-4	CASSLDPGPQVNEQFF
TRBJ2-2	TRBV5-1	CASSTGQGAAGELFF
TRBJ2-7	TRBV4-1	CASSQDLSGSGYEQYF
.	TRBV28	CASSPSNWSYEQYF
TRBJ2-7	TRBV15	CATSRQKFPYEQYF
TRBJ2-1	TRBV10-3	CAISVPRLAGARGGGDEQFF
TRBJ1-1	TRBV10-1	CASSPNRDNTEAFF
TRBJ2-7	TRBV7-8	CASSGTILYEQYF
TRBJ2-2	TRBV5-6	CASSLGLGDYLTNTGELFF
TRBJ1-5	TRBV6-1	CASSEGGLTQHF
.	TRBV6-1	CASGYSGYEQYF
TRBJ2-7	TRBV4-2	CASSQDRTSGGYEQYF
TRBJ1-1	TRBV7-8	CASSLSSREEAFF